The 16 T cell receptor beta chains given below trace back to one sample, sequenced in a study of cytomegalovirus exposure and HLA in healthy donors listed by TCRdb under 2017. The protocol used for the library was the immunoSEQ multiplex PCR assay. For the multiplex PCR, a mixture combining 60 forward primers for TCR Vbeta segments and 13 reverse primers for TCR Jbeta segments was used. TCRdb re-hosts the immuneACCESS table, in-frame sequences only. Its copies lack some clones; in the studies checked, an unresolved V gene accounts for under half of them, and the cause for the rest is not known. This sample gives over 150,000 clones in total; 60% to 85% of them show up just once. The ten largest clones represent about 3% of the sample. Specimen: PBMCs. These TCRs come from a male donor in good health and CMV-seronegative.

In nucleotides, the CDR3 is TGTGCCAGCAGTGAAGGACAGGGGTTGAAGCCCCAGCATTTT. This sequence encodes CASSEGQGLKPQHF. The gene calls are TRBV6-1 and TRBJ1-5; 8 positions agree with TRBD1. The germline V gene has CDR1 MNHNS and CDR2 SASEGT. J lost 8 bases, V lost 1 base, and 4 bases had no gene match. This CDR3 region has 14 residues.

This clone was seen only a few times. CDR3 nucleotides: TGTGCCAGCAGCGAGAGCGTCACCCCGATCTACGAGCAGTACTTC. This translates into CASSESVTPIYEQYF. V usage is TRBV9 and J usage is TRBJ2-7; D uncertain. The germline V gene has CDR1 SGDLS and CDR2 YYNGEE. The length of the CDR3 is 15 residues. V was pared by 3 bases and J by 3 bases, with 16 bases between. The whole variable domain, filled in from reference TRBV9 and TRBJ2-7, reads DSGVTQTPKHLITATGQRVTLRCSPRSGDLSVYWYQQSLDQGLQFLIQYYNGEERAKGNILERFSAQQFPDLHSELNLSSLELGDSALYFCASSESVTPIYEQYFGPGTRLTVT.

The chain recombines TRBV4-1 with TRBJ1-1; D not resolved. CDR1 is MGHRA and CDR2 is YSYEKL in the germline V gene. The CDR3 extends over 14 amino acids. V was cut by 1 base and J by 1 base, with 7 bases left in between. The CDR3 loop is CASSQASGNTEAFF. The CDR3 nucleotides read TGCGCCAGCAGCCAAGCGTCGGGGAACACTGAAGCTTTCTTT.

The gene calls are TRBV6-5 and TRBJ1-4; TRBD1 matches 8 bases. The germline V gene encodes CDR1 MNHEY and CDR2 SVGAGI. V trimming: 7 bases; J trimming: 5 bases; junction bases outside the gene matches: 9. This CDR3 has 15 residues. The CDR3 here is CASTFRQGRNEKLFF. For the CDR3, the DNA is TGTGCCAGCACCTTCAGACAGGGGAGAAATGAAAAACTGTTTTTT.

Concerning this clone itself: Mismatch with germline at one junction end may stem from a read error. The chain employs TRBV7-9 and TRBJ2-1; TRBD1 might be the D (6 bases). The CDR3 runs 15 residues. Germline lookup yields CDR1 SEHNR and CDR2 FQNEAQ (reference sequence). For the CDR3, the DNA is TGTTCCAGCAGCTTAGAGGGGGACTCCTACAATGAGCAGTTCTTC. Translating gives CSSSLEGDSYNEQFF. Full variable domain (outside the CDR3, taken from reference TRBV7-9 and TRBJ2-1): DTGVSQNPRHKITKRGQNVTFRCDPISEHNRLYWYRQTLGQGPEFLTYFQNEAQLEKSRLLSDRFSAERPKGSFSTLEIQRTEQGDSAMYLCSSSLEGDSYNEQFFGPGTRLTVL.

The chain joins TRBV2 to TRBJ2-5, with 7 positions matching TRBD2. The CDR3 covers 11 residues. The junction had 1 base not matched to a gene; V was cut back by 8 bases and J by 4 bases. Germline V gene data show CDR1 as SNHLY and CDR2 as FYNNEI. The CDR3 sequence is CASGRAETQYF. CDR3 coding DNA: TGTGCCAGCGGGAGGGCAGAGACCCAGTACTTC.

In nucleotides, the CDR3 is TGCGCCAGCAGTGAGTCCGGGACAGTAAACATTCAGTACTTC. Residues: CASSESGTVNIQYF. The J gene is TRBJ2-4, the V gene TRBV10-1, with 7 bases aligning to TRBD1. The J segment lost 6 bases and the V segment lost 0 bases, leaving 2 bases of the junction unmatched. This CDR3 has 14 amino acids. Looked up from germline, CDR1 is WNHNN and CDR2 is SYGVQD (reference sequence).

The CDR3 DNA reads as TGTGCCAGCGCCCATGGGACAGGGTTTCAGCCCCAGCATTTT. This translates into CASAHGTGFQPQHF. The chain links TRBV28 to TRBJ1-5; the match to TRBD1 covers 9 bases. The junction had 8 bases not matched to a gene; V was cut back by 8 bases and J by 6 bases. Per the germline V gene, CDR1 is MDHEN and CDR2 is SYDVKM. This CDR3 spans 14 amino acids.

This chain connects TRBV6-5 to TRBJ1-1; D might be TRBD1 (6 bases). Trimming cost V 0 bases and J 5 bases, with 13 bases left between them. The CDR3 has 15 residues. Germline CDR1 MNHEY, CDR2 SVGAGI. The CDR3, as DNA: TGTGCCAGCAGTTACTCGAGGGGGTTAGGAACTGAAGCTTTCTTT. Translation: CASSYSRGLGTEAFF.

The DNA for the CDR3 is TGTGCCAGCAGGGGGGCATTTACCGGGGAGCTGTTTTTT. As protein: CASRGAFTGELFF. The rearrangement links TRBV28 to TRBJ2-2; D perhaps matches TRBD1 (6 bases). Germline lookup yields CDR1 MDHEN and CDR2 SYDVKM. The germline V and J ends were trimmed by 6 bases and 5 bases, with 10 bases remaining between them. The length of the CDR3 is 13 residues.

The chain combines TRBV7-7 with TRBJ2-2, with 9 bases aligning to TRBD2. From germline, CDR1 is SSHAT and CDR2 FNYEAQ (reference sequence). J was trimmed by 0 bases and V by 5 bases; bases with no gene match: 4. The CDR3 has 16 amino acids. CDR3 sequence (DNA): TGTGCCAGCAGCATTAGCGGGGGCCCGAACACCGGGGAGCTGTTTTTT. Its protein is CASSISGGPNTGELFF.

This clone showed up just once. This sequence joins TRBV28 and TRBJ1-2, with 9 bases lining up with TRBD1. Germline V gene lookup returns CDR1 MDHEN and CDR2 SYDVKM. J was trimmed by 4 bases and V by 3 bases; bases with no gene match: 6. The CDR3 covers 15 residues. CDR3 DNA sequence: TGTGCCAGCAGTTTGTTAGGGACAGGGACCTATGGCTACACCTTC. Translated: CASSLLGTGTYGYTF.

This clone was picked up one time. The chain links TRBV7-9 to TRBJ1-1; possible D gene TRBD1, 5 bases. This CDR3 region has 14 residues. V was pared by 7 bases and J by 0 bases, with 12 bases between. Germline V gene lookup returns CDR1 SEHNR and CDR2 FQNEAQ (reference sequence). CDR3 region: CASNRQTVNTEAFF. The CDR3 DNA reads TGTGCCAGCAACAGACAGACGGTGAACACTGAAGCTTTCTTT.

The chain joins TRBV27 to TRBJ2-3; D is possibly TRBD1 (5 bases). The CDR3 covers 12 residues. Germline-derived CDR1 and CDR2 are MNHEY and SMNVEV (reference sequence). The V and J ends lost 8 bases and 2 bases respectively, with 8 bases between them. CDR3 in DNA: TGTGCCAGCCAGACAGACACAGATACGCAGTATTTT. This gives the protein CASQTDTDTQYF.

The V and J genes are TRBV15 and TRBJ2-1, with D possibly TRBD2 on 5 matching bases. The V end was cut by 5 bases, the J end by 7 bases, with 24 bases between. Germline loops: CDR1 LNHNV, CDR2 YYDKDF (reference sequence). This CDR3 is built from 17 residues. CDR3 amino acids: CATSASRGATLQNEQFF. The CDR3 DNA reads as TGTGCCACCAGCGCCTCCCGGGGAGCTACCTTACAGAATGAGCAGTTCTTC. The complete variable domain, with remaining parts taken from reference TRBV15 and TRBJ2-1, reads DAMVIQNPRYQVTQFGKPVTLSCSQTLNHNVMYWYQQKSSQAPKLLFHYYDKDFNNEADTPDNFQSRRPNTSFCFLDIRSPGLGDTAMYLCATSASRGATLQNEQFFGPGTRLTVL.

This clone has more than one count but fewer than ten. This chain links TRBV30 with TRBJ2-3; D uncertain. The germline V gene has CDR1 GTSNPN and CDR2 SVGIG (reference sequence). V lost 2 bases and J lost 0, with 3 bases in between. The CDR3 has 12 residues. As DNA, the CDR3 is TGTGCCTGGAGTACTAGCACAGATACGCAGTATTTT. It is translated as CAWSTSTDTQYF.